The 16 T cell receptor beta chains given below trace back to one sample, sequenced in a study of cytotoxic CD8 clonotypes in ibrutinib-treated CLL. Data came from immunoSEQ multiplex PCR; TCRdb stores just in-frame clones and leaves some out. The table includes tens of thousands of clones, around 60% detected once. The specimen comprised PBMCs, sampled after 24 months of ibrutinib treatment. The receptors stem from a human donor with chronic lymphocytic leukemia.

This clone was recorded a few times. This chain connects TRBV2 to TRBJ1-1, with D possibly being TRBD1 (5 bases). With 7 bases removed from V and 10 bases from J, the gap between germline ends came to 10 bases. The CDR3 length is 10 residues. Germline CDR1 reads SNHLY; CDR2 reads FYNNEI. CDR3 protein: CASKGHVAFF. The CDR3 DNA reads TGTGCCAGCAAAGGACATGTAGCTTTCTTT.

The chain couples TRBV7-2 to TRBJ2-7, with TRBD2 matching 9 bases. Trimming removed 1 base from V and 0 bases from J; junction bases left unmatched: 1. Germline assignment: CDR1 SGHTA and CDR2 FQGNSA. The CDR3 loop spans 15 amino acids. The CDR3 spells CASSLVSGSSYEQYF. The CDR3 coding sequence is TGTGCCAGCAGCTTAGTTAGCGGGAGCTCCTACGAGCAGTACTTC.

CDR3 DNA: TGTGCCAGCAGCTTGTTAACGGGAGGCGAGCAGTACTTC. This sequence encodes CASSLLTGGEQYF. J is TRBJ2-7 and V is TRBV11-2, with 7 bases lining up with TRBD2. The V and J ends lost 3 bases and 6 bases, in that order; junction bases with no gene match: 5. CDR1 SGHAT and CDR2 FQNNGV come from the germline V gene. The CDR3 is made up of 13 amino acids.

The chain couples TRBV1 to TRBJ2-1. TRBV1 represents a pseudogene. This CDR3 region has 17 residues. For the CDR3, the DNA is TGCACCAGCAGCCAAGTGTGGGGTGTTCCTTCCTACAATGAGCAGTTCTTC. Translation: CTSSQVWGVPSYNEQFF.

The genes are TRBV27 and TRBJ1-1; 7 bases fit TRBD1. The CDR3 has 12 residues. V shed 6 bases, J shed 7 bases, and the junction held 5 bases outside the gene matches. The germline V gene encodes CDR1 MNHEY and CDR2 SMNVEV (reference sequence). CDR3 in DNA: TGTGCCAGCAGAAAAGGGACAGTTGAAGCTTTCTTT. It encodes CASRKGTVEAFF.

This clone was counted only a few times. V and J are TRBV5-1 and TRBJ2-1, with 7 nucleotides matching TRBD2. Germline V gene lookup returns CDR1 SGHRS and CDR2 YFSETQ. V dropped 0 bases and J dropped 7; count of bases not matched to a gene: 13. This CDR3 comprises 17 residues. For the CDR3, the DNA is TGCGCCAGCAGCTTGGCCAACAGCGGGGCCAACATGAATGAGCAGTTCTTC. This gives the protein CASSLANSGANMNEQFF.

This rearrangement joins TRBV5-1 to TRBJ2-3, with 7 bases fitting TRBD2. V dropped 0 bases and J dropped 2; count of bases not matched to a gene: 3. The CDR3 extends over 15 amino acids. Per the germline V gene, CDR1 is SGHRS and CDR2 is YFSETQ. Here the CDR3 reads CASSLVGGPTDTQYF. CDR3 nucleotide sequence: TGCGCCAGCAGCTTGGTGGGAGGGCCCACAGATACGCAGTATTTT.

This clone was recorded only once. The rearrangement uses TRBV9 and TRBJ1-1; a weak D match, TRBD1 (5 bases). V was clipped by 6 bases and J by 0 bases, with 12 bases between them. The CDR3 covers 14 residues. Germline CDR1 and CDR2: SGDLS and YYNGEE. CDR3 region: CASTGTELNTEAFF. The CDR3 coding sequence is TGTGCCAGCACCGGGACGGAACTGAACACTGAAGCTTTCTTT.

This clone came up a few times. The chain has TRBV5-6 and TRBJ2-5, with 15 nucleotides matching TRBD2. The germline gives CDR1 SGHDT, CDR2 YYEEEE. The CDR3 length is 19 residues. V lost 5 bases to trimming and J lost 5 bases; unmatched junction nucleotides: 16. The CDR3 DNA sequence: TGTGCCAGCAGGTTCGGTCCCGGGACTAGCGGGAGGTTTTTTGAGACCCAGTACTTC. This codes for CASRFGPGTSGRFFETQYF. Combining the CDR3 with reference TRBV5-6 and TRBJ2-5 gives the whole variable domain DAGVTQSPTHLIKTRGQQVTLRCSPKSGHDTVSWYQQALGQGPQFIFQYYEEEERQRGNFPDRFSGHQFPNYSSELNVNALLLGDSALYLCASRFGPGTSGRFFETQYFGPGTRLLVL.

This clone was counted only a few times. The gene calls are TRBV11-2 and TRBJ1-1; unclear D gene. This CDR3 spans 13 amino acids. The V and J ends lost 4 bases and 4 bases respectively, with 10 bases between them. The V gene's germline CDR1 is SGHAT and CDR2 FQNNGV. The DNA of the CDR3 is TGTGCCAGCAGCTCCAGGTGGGGCACTGAAGCTTTCTTT. Translated: CASSSRWGTEAFF.

In its sample, this clone was seen many times. Other DNA sequences in this sample translate to the same CDR3. This sequence joins TRBV2 and TRBJ2-5; TRBD2 aligns across 7 bases. CDR3 size: 14 residues. CDR1 is SNHLY and CDR2 is FYNNEI in the germline V gene. The J segment lost 5 bases and the V segment lost 4 bases, leaving 7 bases of the junction unmatched. CDR3 in DNA: TGTGCCAGCAGTGGGGGCGGGAGAAAGGAGACCCAGTACTTC. Residues: CASSGGGRKETQYF.

The V gene is TRBV28, the J gene TRBJ2-7, with 8 nucleotides matching TRBD1. The V gene end was trimmed by 1 base and the J gene end by 6 bases; junction bases not matched to a gene: 8. The CDR3 has 15 amino acids. Germline CDR1 and CDR2: MDHEN and SYDVKM. The CDR3, as DNA: TGTGCCAGCAGTTTATCGGGCAGGGGGCGATCCGAGCAGTACTTC. Translation: CASSLSGRGRSEQYF.

The CDR3 spells CAMEQRRYYEQYF. The CDR3 DNA reads as TGTGCTATGGAACAGCGACGTTACTACGAGCAGTACTTC. The chain carries TRBV30 and TRBJ2-7, with no clear D. The CDR3 sequence is 13 residues long. Germline-derived CDR1 and CDR2 are GTSNPN and SVGIG (reference sequence).

This chain connects TRBV5-1 to TRBJ1-5; D is undetermined. The CDR3 spans 14 residues. Germline V gene data show CDR1 as SGHRS and CDR2 as YFSETQ. The V gene lost 0 bases and the J gene lost 3 bases, with 7 bases spanning the gap. Here the CDR3 reads CASSLEDFNQPQHF. As DNA, the CDR3 is TGCGCCAGCAGCTTGGAAGACTTCAATCAGCCCCAGCATTTT.

J is TRBJ2-2 and V is TRBV7-6, with D uncertain. V dropped 4 bases and J dropped 3 bases, with 15 bases sitting between them. The CDR3 length is 16 residues. Germline assignment: CDR1 SGHVS and CDR2 FNYEAQ. As DNA, the CDR3 is TGTGCCAGCAGCTCGCAAGATCTCGATTACACCGGGGAGCTGTTTTTT. This translates into CASSSQDLDYTGELFF. Filled out from reference TRBV7-6 and TRBJ2-2, the complete variable domain reads GAGVSQSPRYKVTKRGQDVALRCDPISGHVSLYWYRQALGQGPEFLTYFNYEAQQDKSGLPNDRFSAERPEGSISTLTIQRTEQRDSAMYRCASSSQDLDYTGELFFGEGSRLTVL.

V and J are TRBV7-8 and TRBJ2-3; tentatively, D is TRBD1 (5 bases). Trimming pared 5 bases from V and 1 base from J, leaving 13 bases between. The length of the CDR3 is 15 residues. CDR1 is SGHVS, CDR2 FQNEAQ, per germline. The CDR3 sequence: CASSLTRQRTDTQYF. The CDR3 coding sequence is TGTGCCAGCAGCCTAACTCGACAGCGCACAGATACGCAGTATTTT.